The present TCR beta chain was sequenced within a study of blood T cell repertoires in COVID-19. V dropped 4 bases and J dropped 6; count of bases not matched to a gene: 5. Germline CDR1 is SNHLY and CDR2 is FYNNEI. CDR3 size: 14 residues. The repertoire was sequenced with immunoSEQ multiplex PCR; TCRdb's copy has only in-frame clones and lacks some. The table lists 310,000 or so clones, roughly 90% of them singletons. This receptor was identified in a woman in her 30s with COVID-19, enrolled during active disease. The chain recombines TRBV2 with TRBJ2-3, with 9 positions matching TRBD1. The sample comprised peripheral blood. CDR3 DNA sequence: TGTGCCAGCAGTGCTGACAGGGGGGGGGATACGCAGTATTTT. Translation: CASSADRGGDTQYF. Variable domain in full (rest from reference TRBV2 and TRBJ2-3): EPEVTQTPSHQVTQMGQEVILRCVPISNHLYFYWYRQILGQKVEFLVSFYNNEISEKSEIFDDQFSVERPDGSNFTLKIRSTKLEDSAMYFCASSADRGGDTQYFGPGTRLTVL.